A single sample is the source of the 26 T cell receptor beta chains below, sequenced in a study of T-cell memory formation after mild COVID-19. Via MiXCR, TCRdb re-called the 5' RACE reads, giving one row per CDR3 protein. Of some 43,000 distinct CDR3 sequences listed, 6% to 6.5% were seen once; the top ten hold 0.7% to 0.9%. The sequenced sample was PBMCs or a T cell subset sorted from them (not recorded which). The receptors come from an adult who had mild COVID-19 (a few samples of this study predate the infection). Cell type and time point are not known.

The table lists this clonotype with many counts. The chain has TRBV4-1 and TRBJ1-2; TRBD1 matches 9 bases. The CDR3 length is 13 residues. Trimming removed 1 base from V and 8 bases from J; junction bases left unmatched: 2. Looked up from germline, CDR1 is MGHRA and CDR2 is YSYEKL. The CDR3 loop is CASSQGQGVGYTF. As DNA, the CDR3 is TGCGCCAGCAGCCAAGGACAGGGGGTAGGCTACACCTTC.

V is TRBV25-1 and J is TRBJ2-1, with TRBD2 matching 7 bases. J gave up 3 bases and V 6 bases, and 5 bases lay outside the gene matches. The CDR3 sequence is 14 residues long. Germline V gene lookup returns CDR1 MGHDK and CDR2 SYGVNS. The CDR3 spells CASRYGTNYNEQFF. The CDR3 DNA is TGTGCCAGCAGGTACGGGACTAACTACAATGAGCAGTTCTTC.

In its sample, this clonotype was seen a few times. This chain connects TRBV27 to TRBJ2-1, with 9 bases aligning to TRBD2. Germline loops: CDR1 MNHEY, CDR2 SMNVEV (reference sequence). The CDR3 extends over 15 amino acids. The V and J ends lost 5 bases and 0 bases, in that order; junction bases with no gene match: 2. CDR3 region: CASSSGRFSYNEQFF. The CDR3, as DNA: TGTGCCAGCAGTAGCGGGAGGTTCTCCTACAATGAGCAGTTCTTC.

This clonotype has just a few counts. The rearrangement links TRBV7-2 to TRBJ1-5; 7 positions agree with TRBD1. This CDR3 is 15 amino acids long. V trimming: 4 bases; J trimming: 3 bases; junction bases outside the gene matches: 6. Per the germline V gene, CDR1 is SGHTA and CDR2 is FQGNSA. CDR3 region: CASSSGGLDNQPQHF. CDR3 nucleotides: TGTGCCAGCAGCTCAGGGGGACTTGACAATCAGCCCCAGCATTTT.

This clonotype was counted many times. The genes are TRBV6-5 and TRBJ2-7, with TRBD1 matching 10 bases. The CDR3 contains 16 residues. Trimming removed 5 bases from V and 2 bases from J; junction bases left unmatched: 9. Germline V gene sequence: CDR1 MNHEY, CDR2 SVGAGI. CDR3 loop: CASSLDRGLATYEQYF. For the CDR3, the DNA is TGTGCCAGCAGTCTAGACAGGGGGCTGGCAACCTACGAGCAGTACTTC.

This clonotype has ten or more counts. V is TRBV12-3 or TRBV12-4 and J is TRBJ2-3; D remains unclear. CDR3 size: 13 residues. Trimming took off 5 bases at V and 5 bases at J, with 11 bases between the two ends. As DNA, the CDR3 is TGTGCCAGCAGTCCGCTTCAGCGAGATACGCAGTATTTT. It yields the protein CASSPLQRDTQYF.

This clonotype was seen repeatedly, ten times or more. The rearrangement uses TRBV5-5 and TRBJ1-2; 7 bases agree with TRBD1. The V gene's germline CDR1 is SGHKS and CDR2 YYEKEE (reference sequence). This CDR3 is 13 amino acids long. With V trimmed by 4 bases and J by 2 bases, 2 bases remained unmatched. CDR3 nucleotide sequence: TGTGCCAGCAGCACGACAGGGAACTATGGCTACACCTTC. Translated: CASSTTGNYGYTF.

This clonotype was recorded at least ten times. DNA of the CDR3: TGTGCCAGTGCCCCCGGGGGACAGTCTCCCTCCGAGCAGTACTTC. It encodes CASAPGGQSPSEQYF. The chain couples TRBV9 to TRBJ2-7; a weak D match, TRBD1 (7 bases). CDR3 length: 15 amino acids. Germline V gives CDR1 SGDLS, CDR2 YYNGEE. With 8 bases removed from V and 6 bases from J, the gap between germline ends came to 24 bases.

This clonotype was observed at least ten times. The chain recombines TRBV7-9 with TRBJ2-3; 8 bases line up with TRBD2. Trimming cost V 3 bases and J 4 bases; bases outside gene matches: 15. Germline CDR1 SEHNR, CDR2 FQNEAQ (reference sequence). This CDR3 has 18 amino acids. The CDR3 is CASSLIREGEFSSDTQYF. CDR3 coding DNA: TGTGCCAGCAGCTTGATCCGGGAGGGGGAATTTTCGTCAGATACGCAGTATTTT.

This clonotype was recorded many times. V usage is TRBV29-1 and J usage is TRBJ2-1; possibly TRBD2 for D (6 bases). Germline CDR1 SQVTM, CDR2 ANQGSEA. This CDR3 has 14 amino acids. V was trimmed by 7 bases and J by 4 bases, leaving 17 bases between them. The CDR3 is CSAHPRGAYNEQFF. CDR3 nucleotides: TGCAGCGCCCACCCGCGGGGCGCATACAATGAGCAGTTCTTC.

This sequence joins TRBV5-1 and TRBJ2-3; D possibly matches TRBD1 or TRBD2 (5 bases each). The CDR3 totals 16 residues. CDR1 is SGHRS, CDR2 YFSETQ, per germline. The V and J ends lost 1 base and 4 bases respectively, with 16 bases between them. CDR3 sequence reads: CASSLNGPRGADTQYF. Written as DNA, the CDR3 is TGCGCCAGCAGCTTGAATGGGCCCCGGGGCGCAGATACGCAGTATTTT. The full variable domain, with the rest looked up from reference TRBV5-1 and TRBJ2-3, is KAGVTQTPRYLIKTRGQQVTLSCSPISGHRSVSWYQQTPGQGLQFLFEYFSETQRNKGNFPGRFSGRQFSNSRSEMNVSTLELGDSALYLCASSLNGPRGADTQYFGPGTRLTVL.

V and J are TRBV2 and TRBJ1-2, with TRBD1 matching 8 bases. CDR3 length: 16 residues. Per the germline V gene, CDR1 is SNHLY and CDR2 is FYNNEI. Unmatched junction bases numbered 13, after V lost 6 bases and J lost 4 bases. In DNA, the CDR3 is TGTGCCAGCAGGGCAACCGGGACAGGACCTCGCTATGGCTACACCTTC. This sequence encodes CASRATGTGPRYGYTF.

This clonotype occurred many times. Here the CDR3 DNA reads TGTGCCAGCAGACAATCAGGGGTTTCCTATGGCTACACCTTC. Amino acids: CASRQSGVSYGYTF. The chain employs TRBV7-2 and TRBJ1-2, with TRBD1 as a possible D gene (6 bases). The V gene's germline CDR1 is SGHTA and CDR2 FQGNSA. Trimming cost V 6 bases and J 4 bases, with 15 bases left between them. CDR3 length: 14 residues. The variable domain in full, completed from reference TRBV7-2 and TRBJ1-2, reads GAGVSQSPSNKVTEKGKDVELRCDPISGHTALYWYRQSLGQGLEFLIYFQGNSAPDKSGLPSDRFSAERTGGSVSTLTIQRTQQEDSAVYLCASRQSGVSYGYTFGSGTRLTVV.

This chain joins TRBV20-1 and TRBJ1-2; D is possibly TRBD1 (5 bases). This CDR3 region has 12 residues. Germline V gene sequence: CDR1 DFQATT, CDR2 SNEGSKA (reference sequence). Trimming stripped 2 bases from V and 5 bases from J, with 9 bases between. The CDR3 loop is CSARIQEYGYTF. In DNA, the CDR3 is TGCAGTGCTAGAATACAGGAGTATGGCTACACCTTC.

The sample holds many counts of this clonotype. The CDR3 nucleotides read TGTGCCAGCAGCCAAGATGGGACGGTGAGGCACACCGGGGAGCTGTTTTTT. This codes for CASSQDGTVRHTGELFF. The gene calls are TRBV14 and TRBJ2-2; D tentatively reads TRBD1 or TRBD2 (5 bases each). There are 17 residues in the CDR3. V gave up 0 bases and J gave up 3 bases, with 14 bases separating them. The germline CDR1 and CDR2 sequences are SGHDN and FVKESK.

At least ten counts were recorded for this clonotype. This chain joins TRBV7-6 and TRBJ2-3; 15 bases are a match to TRBD2. The V and J ends lost 8 bases and 3 bases, in that order; junction bases with no gene match: 6. Germline CDR1 and CDR2: SGHVS and FNYEAQ. The CDR3 has 16 residues. The CDR3 coding sequence is TGTGCCAGCGGACTAGCGGGGGGGCCACGGACAGATACGCAGTATTTT. This encodes CASGLAGGPRTDTQYF.

This clonotype appeared many times. This chain links TRBV20-1 with TRBJ1-4; 8 nucleotides align to TRBD1. In germline, CDR1 is DFQATT, CDR2 SNEGSKA (reference sequence). This CDR3 is built from 15 residues. Trimming cost V 1 base and J 8 bases; bases outside gene matches: 9. CDR3 DNA sequence: TGCAGTGCTAGAGGAGGGGGACAGGTCCGGGAAAAACTGTTTTTT. Its protein product is CSARGGGQVREKLFF.

This clonotype was observed a few times. The rearrangement uses TRBV16 and TRBJ2-1; D perhaps matches TRBD1 (6 bases). V was pared by 2 bases and J by 0 bases, with 8 bases between. Germline assignment: CDR1 KGHSY and CDR2 FQNENV. This CDR3 is built from 15 residues. The CDR3 loop reads CASSQTGSSYNEQFF. CDR3 bases: TGTGCCAGCAGCCAAACAGGGAGCTCCTACAATGAGCAGTTCTTC.

CDR3 bases: TGTGCCAGCTCACCCCCGGTGGGCGGTGGCACAGATACGCAGTATTTT. This translates into CASSPPVGGGTDTQYF. The chain joins TRBV18 to TRBJ2-3; D unclear. The ends were cut back, 3 bases at V and 1 base at J, with 14 bases in the middle. The CDR3 is 16 amino acids. The germline V gene has CDR1 KGHSH and CDR2 LQKENI.

The chain has TRBV19 and TRBJ2-5; 7 bases map to TRBD2. Germline loops: CDR1 LNHDA, CDR2 SQIVND (reference sequence). This CDR3 contains 14 residues. With 6 bases clipped from V and 4 bases from J, the junction kept 8 bases outside the gene matches. CDR3: CASRRRENGETQYF. CDR3 coding DNA: TGTGCCAGTAGACGGCGGGAGAATGGAGAGACCCAGTACTTC. Using reference TRBV19 and TRBJ2-5 for the parts outside the CDR3, the full variable domain is DGGITQSPKYLFRKEGQNVTLSCEQNLNHDAMYWYRQDPGQGLRLIYYSQIVNDFQKGDIAEGYSVSREKKESFPLTVTSAQKNPTAFYLCASRRRENGETQYFGPGTRLLVL.

This clonotype has a count of ten or more. This sequence joins TRBV12-3 or TRBV12-4 and TRBJ2-2, with TRBD2 matching 15 bases. V shed 4 bases, J shed 1 base, and the junction held 16 bases outside the gene matches. The CDR3 spans 22 residues. The CDR3 DNA reads TGTGCCAGCAGTTCGTATAGGAGGGCCGGACTAGCGGGAGGGGAGAACACCGGGGAGCTGTTTTTT. The encoded protein is CASSSYRRAGLAGGENTGELFF.

This clonotype was seen more than once but under ten times. This sequence joins TRBV27 and TRBJ2-3, with 7 bases lining up with TRBD2. V lost 5 bases and J lost 5; bases outside the gene matches: 10. The CDR3 contains 15 residues. Germline values: CDR1 MNHEY, CDR2 SMNVEV (reference sequence). The CDR3 nucleotides read TGTGCCAGCAGTCGAAGGGGAGGGCGGCAAGATACGCAGTATTTT. Protein product: CASSRRGGRQDTQYF.

This chain joins TRBV20-1 and TRBJ2-1; 11 bases line up with TRBD1. The CDR3 consists of 13 residues. Germline V CDR1 and CDR2: DFQATT, SNEGSKA (reference sequence). V shed 5 bases, J shed 7 bases, and the junction held 4 bases outside the gene matches. CDR3 region: CSADRDRGNEQFF. CDR3 bases: TGCAGTGCTGACCGGGACAGGGGGAATGAGCAGTTCTTC.

This clonotype was counted ten times or more. V is TRBV12-3 or TRBV12-4 and J is TRBJ1-5; 7 bases are shared with TRBD1. Trimming at V came to 7 bases and at J to 7 bases, leaving 10 bases not matched to a gene. This CDR3 comprises 14 residues. The CDR3 here is CASILEGAGQPQHF. CDR3 in DNA: TGTGCCAGCATCCTGGAGGGGGCAGGACAGCCCCAGCATTTT.

This clonotype was recorded many times. The CDR3 here is CASSFGISGANVLTF. The CDR3 DNA is TGTGCCAGCAGCTTTGGGATCTCTGGGGCCAACGTCCTGACTTTC. The chain couples TRBV5-8 to TRBJ2-6; D gene unclear. The CDR3 totals 15 residues. The V gene lost 2 bases and the J gene lost 0 bases, with 6 bases spanning the gap. In germline, CDR1 is SGHTS, CDR2 YDEGEE.

This clonotype has just a few counts. CDR3 sequence (DNA): TGTGCCAGCAGTAGACTAGCGGGACCCTACAATGAGCAGTTCTTC. Its translation is CASSRLAGPYNEQFF. The chain employs TRBV6-4 and TRBJ2-1; 11 bases are a match to TRBD2. The CDR3 is 15 residues long. Germline V gives CDR1 MRHNA, CDR2 SNTAGT. Trimming cost V 5 bases and J 2 bases; bases outside gene matches: 2.